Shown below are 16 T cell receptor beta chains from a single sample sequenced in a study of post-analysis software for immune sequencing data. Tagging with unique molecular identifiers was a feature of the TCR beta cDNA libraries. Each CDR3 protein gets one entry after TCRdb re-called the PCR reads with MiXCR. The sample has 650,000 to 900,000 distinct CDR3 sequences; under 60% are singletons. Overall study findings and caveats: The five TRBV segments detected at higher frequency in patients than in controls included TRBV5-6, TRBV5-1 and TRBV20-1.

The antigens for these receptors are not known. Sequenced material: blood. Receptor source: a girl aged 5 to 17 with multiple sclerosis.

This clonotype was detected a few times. The CDR3 DNA is TGCAGTGCTCCGAAGCTAGCGGGAGAATCTTACGAGCAGTACTTC. It is translated as CSAPKLAGESYEQYF. The chain couples TRBV20-1 to TRBJ2-7; 10 nucleotides line up with TRBD2. Germline assignment: CDR1 DFQATT and CDR2 SNEGSKA (reference sequence). The V gene end was trimmed by 5 bases and the J gene end by 4 bases; junction bases not matched to a gene: 11. CDR3 length: 15 amino acids.

CDR3 sequence (DNA): TGTGCCAGCAGTTTACGGCCGGGGAACTACGAGCAGTACTTC. Protein product: CASSLRPGNYEQYF. The chain employs TRBV12-3 or TRBV12-4 and TRBJ2-4, with D possibly being TRBD2 (5 bases). The J call may be in error: the DNA end matches TRBJ2-7 better. The CDR3 is made up of 14 amino acids.

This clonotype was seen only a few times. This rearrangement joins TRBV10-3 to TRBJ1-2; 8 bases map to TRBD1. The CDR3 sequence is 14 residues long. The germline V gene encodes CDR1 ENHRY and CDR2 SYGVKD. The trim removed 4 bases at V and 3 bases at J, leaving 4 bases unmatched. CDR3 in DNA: TGTGCCATCAGTGCAGGGGGCGCCTACTATGGCTACACCTTC. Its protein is CAISAGGAYYGYTF.

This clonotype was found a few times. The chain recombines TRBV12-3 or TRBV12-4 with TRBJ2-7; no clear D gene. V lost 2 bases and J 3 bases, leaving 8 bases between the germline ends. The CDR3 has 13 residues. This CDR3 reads CASSLLEGYEQYF. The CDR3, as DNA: TGTGCCAGCAGTTTACTAGAAGGCTACGAGCAGTACTTC.

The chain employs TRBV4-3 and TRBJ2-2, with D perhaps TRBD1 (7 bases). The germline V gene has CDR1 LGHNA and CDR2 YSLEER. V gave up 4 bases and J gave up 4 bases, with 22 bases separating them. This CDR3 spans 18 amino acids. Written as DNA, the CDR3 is TGCGCCAGCAGCCCCCCAAGCAAGACAGGGAGGAGCACCGGGGAGCTGTTTTTT. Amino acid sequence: CASSPPSKTGRSTGELFF.

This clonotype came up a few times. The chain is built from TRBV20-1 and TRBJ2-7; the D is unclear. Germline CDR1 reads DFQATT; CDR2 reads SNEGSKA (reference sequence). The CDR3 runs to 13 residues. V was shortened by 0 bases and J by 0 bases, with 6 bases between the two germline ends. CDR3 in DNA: TGCAGTGCTAGAGAAGACTTCTCCTACGAGCAGTACTTC. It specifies CSAREDFSYEQYF.

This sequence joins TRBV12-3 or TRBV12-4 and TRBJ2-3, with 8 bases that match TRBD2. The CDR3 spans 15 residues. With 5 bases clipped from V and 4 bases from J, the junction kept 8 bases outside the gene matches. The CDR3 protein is CASSGLAGPADTQYF. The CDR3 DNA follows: TGTGCCAGCAGTGGCCTAGCGGGCCCCGCAGATACGCAGTATTTT.

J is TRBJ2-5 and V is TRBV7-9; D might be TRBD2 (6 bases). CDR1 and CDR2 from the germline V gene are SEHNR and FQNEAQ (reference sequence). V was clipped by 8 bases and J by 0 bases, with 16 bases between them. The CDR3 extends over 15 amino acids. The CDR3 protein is CASSRLESYQETQYF. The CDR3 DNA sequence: TGTGCCAGCTCCAGACTAGAGTCGTACCAAGAGACCCAGTACTTC.

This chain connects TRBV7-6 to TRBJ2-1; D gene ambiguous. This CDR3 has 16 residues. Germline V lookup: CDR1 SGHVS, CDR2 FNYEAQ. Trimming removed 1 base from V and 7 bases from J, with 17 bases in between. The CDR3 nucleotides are TGTGCCAGCAGCTTAGGACTGCTTAGCCTTGATAATGAGCAGTTCTTC. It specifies CASSLGLLSLDNEQFF.

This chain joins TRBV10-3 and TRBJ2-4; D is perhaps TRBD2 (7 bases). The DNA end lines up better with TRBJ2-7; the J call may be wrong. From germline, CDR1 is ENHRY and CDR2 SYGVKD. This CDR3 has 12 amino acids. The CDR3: CATSGGADEQYF. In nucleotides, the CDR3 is TGTGCCACGAGTGGGGGGGCGGACGAGCAGTACTTC.

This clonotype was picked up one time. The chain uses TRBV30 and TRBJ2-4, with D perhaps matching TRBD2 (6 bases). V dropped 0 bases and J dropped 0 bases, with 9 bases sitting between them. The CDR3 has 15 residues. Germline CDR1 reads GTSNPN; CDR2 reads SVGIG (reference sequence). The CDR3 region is CAWSVGGVAKNIQYF. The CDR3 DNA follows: TGTGCCTGGAGTGTCGGAGGGGTAGCCAAAAACATTCAGTACTTC.

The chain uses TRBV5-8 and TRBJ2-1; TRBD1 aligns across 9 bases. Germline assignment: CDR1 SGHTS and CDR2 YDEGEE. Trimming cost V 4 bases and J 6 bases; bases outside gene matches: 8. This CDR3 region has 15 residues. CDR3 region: CASSPDRGRGNEQFF. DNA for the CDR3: TGTGCCAGCAGCCCGGACAGGGGAAGGGGCAATGAGCAGTTCTTC. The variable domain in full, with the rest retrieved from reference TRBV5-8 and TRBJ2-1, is EAGVTQSPTHLIKTRGQQATLRCSPISGHTSVYWYQQALGLGLQFLLWYDEGEERNRGNFPPRFSGRQFPNYSSELNVNALELEDSALYLCASSPDRGRGNEQFFGPGTRLTVL.

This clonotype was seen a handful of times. DNA of the CDR3: TGCAGTGCTAGAGGGGCTAGCGGGGAAATTAGCACAGATACGCAGTATTTT. Translating it yields CSARGASGEISTDTQYF. This chain connects TRBV20-1 to TRBJ2-3, with 9 bases identical to TRBD2. CDR3 length: 17 residues. The junction had 8 bases not matched to a gene; V was cut back by 1 base and J by 0 bases. CDR1 DFQATT and CDR2 SNEGSKA come from the germline V gene (reference sequence).

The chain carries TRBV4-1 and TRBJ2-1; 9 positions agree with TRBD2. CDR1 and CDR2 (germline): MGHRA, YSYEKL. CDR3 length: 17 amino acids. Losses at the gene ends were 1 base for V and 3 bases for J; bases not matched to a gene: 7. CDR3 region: CASSQVFSGSGYNEQFF. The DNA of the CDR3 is TGCGCCAGCAGCCAAGTTTTTAGCGGGAGTGGCTACAATGAGCAGTTCTTC.

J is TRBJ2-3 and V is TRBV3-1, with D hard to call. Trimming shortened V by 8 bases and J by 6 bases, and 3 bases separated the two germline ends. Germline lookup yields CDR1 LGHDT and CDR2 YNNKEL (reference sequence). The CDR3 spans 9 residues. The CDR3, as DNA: TGTGCCAGCTGGGATACGCAGTATTTT. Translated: CASWDTQYF.

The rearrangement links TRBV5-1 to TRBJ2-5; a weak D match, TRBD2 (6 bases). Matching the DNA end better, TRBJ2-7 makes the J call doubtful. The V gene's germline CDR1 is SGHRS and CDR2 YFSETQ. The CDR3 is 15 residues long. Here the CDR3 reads CASSLAGTQPHEQYF. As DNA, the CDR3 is TGCGCCAGCAGCTTGGCCGGGACTCAGCCCCACGAGCAGTACTTC.